The T cell receptor beta chain under discussion was sequenced for a study of OX40 agonist ivuxolimab in advanced cancers. Study-wide context: Ivuxolimab was an agonistic, fully human IgG2 monoclonal antibody directed against OX40 (CD134), a costimulatory receptor. The paper describes the monotherapy dose-escalation part (N ≈ 52 patients) of the phase I trial of ivuxolimab. Partial responses occurred in three dose-escalation patients: two with cutaneous melanoma and one with hepatocellular carcinoma. Among the roughly 52 dose-escalation patients, around 19 had hepatocellular carcinoma, roughly 15 melanoma, 9 renal cell carcinoma and 9 head and neck cancer. A male proportion of around 83% and a mean age of approximately 58 years, ranging from roughly 20 to 80, were recorded for the dose-escalation cohort. Peripheral TCRbeta sequencing aimed to test whether ivuxolimab altered TCR sequence diversity and caused clonal T-cell expansion. Prior anti-PD-1, anti-PD-L1 or anti-CTLA-4 therapy was permitted, and about two fifths of dose-escalation patients had received checkpoint inhibitors. Intravenous ivuxolimab was administered to patients every 2 weeks at six dose levels: 0.01, 0.1, 0.3, 1.5, 3 and 10 mg/kg.

The trial excluded patients who had a history of autoimmune disease or were on systemic immunosuppression. In every dose cohort, peripheral blood was drawn for TCR sequencing at baseline, cycle 4 day 1, and cycle 7 day 1. The samples were drawn from a first-in-human, open-label, multicenter phase I dose-escalation trial of ivuxolimab. Adults with locally advanced or metastatic melanoma, renal cell carcinoma, hepatocellular carcinoma or head and neck squamous cell carcinoma were enrolled in the trial. Before TCR sequencing, CD4+ and CD8+ T cells were separately sorted from peripheral blood. For sequencing of the TCRbeta CDR3 region, genomic DNA was extracted from the sorted cells. The immunoSEQ Assay was used for sequencing of TCRbeta CDR3 regions. TCRdb provides this immuneACCESS table in a form limited to in-frame rearrangements. Some clones are lacking; in checked studies, under half of them reflect an unresolved V gene, and why the rest are absent is not known. This sample is represented by 100,000 or so clones; around nine tenths of them were singletons. The ten largest make up around 0.16% of the sample.

Results and caveats for the whole study, not just this receptor: In partial responders in the 0.1-3.0 mg/kg groups, normalized peripheral clonal expansion was found to be among the lowest, especially among CD8+ T cells. Low levels of normalized T-cell clonal expansion were also seen in some nonresponding patients. The antigen specificity of the clonally expanded peripheral T cells was not determined. At doses of 0.1 to 3.0 mg/kg, clonal expansion of both CD4+ and CD8+ T cells in blood was seen between baseline and week 6. After ivuxolimab, expanded clones were on average more numerous among CD8+ T cells than among CD4+ T cells.

The germline V gene provides CDR1 SGHRS and CDR2 YFSETQ. Clipping removes 3 bases from V and 4 bases from J, with 3 as the unmatched junction base count. The cysteine opens and the phenylalanine closes a CDR3 of 13 amino acids. The DNA shown is the 39-base CDR3, in frame from base 1. Comment on this clone: The antigen this receptor binds is unknown. No base quality information exists; no much larger clone differs at one position.

The TCR sequence derives from an adult with an advanced solid tumor such as melanoma, head and neck, liver or kidney cancer. Here the sequenced sample was CD4+ or CD8+ T cells sorted from blood, taken in a trial of the OX40 agonist ivuxolimab. This chain is built from TRBV5-1 and TRBJ1-2, with 7 middle bases fitting TRBD1. The bases are TGCGCCAGCAGCTCGACAGGGTTCTATGGCTACACCTTC. Its protein product is CASSSTGFYGYTF.